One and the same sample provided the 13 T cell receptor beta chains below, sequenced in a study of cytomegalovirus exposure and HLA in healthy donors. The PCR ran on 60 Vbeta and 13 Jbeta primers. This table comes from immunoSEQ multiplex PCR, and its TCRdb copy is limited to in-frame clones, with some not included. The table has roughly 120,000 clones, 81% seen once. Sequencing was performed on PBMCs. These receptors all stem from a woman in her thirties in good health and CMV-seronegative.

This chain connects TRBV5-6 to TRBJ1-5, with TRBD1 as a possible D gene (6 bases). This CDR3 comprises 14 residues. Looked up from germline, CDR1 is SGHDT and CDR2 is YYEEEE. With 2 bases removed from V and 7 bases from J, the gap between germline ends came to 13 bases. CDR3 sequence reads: CASSLQGRNQPQHF. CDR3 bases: TGTGCCAGCAGCTTACAGGGTAGGAACCAGCCCCAGCATTTT.

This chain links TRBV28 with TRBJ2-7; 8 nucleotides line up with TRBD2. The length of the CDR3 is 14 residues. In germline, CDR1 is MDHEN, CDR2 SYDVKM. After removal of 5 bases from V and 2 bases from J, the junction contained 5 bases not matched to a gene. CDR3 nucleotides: TGTGCCAGCAGTGAAAGCGGGAGTCCCTACGAGCAGTACTTC. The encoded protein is CASSESGSPYEQYF.

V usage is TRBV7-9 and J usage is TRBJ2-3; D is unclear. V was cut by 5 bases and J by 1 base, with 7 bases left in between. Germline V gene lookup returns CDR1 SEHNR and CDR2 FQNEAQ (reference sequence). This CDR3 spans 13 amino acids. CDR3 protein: CASSPSGTDTQYF. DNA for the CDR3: TGTGCCAGCAGCCCCAGCGGCACAGATACGCAGTATTTT.

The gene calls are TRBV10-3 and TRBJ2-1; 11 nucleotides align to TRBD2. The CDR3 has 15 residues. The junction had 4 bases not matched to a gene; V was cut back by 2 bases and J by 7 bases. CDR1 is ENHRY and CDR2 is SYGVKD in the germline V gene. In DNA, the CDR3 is TGTGCCATCAGTGAGGTAGCGGGAGGGGGAAATGAGCAGTTCTTC. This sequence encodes CAISEVAGGGNEQFF.

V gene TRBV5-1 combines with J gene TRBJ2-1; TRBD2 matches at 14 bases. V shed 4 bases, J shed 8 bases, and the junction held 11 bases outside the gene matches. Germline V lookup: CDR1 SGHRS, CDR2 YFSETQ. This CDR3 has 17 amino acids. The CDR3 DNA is TGCGCCAGCAGCATGGACCCCGGACTAGCGGGAGGAGATGAGCAGTTCTTC. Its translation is CASSMDPGLAGGDEQFF.

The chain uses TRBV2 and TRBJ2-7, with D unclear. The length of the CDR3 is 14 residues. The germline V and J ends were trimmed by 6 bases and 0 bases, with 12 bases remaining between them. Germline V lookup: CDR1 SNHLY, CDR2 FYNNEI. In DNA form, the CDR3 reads TGTGCCAGCAGGTTGACACTGTTCTCCTACGAGCAGTACTTC. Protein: CASRLTLFSYEQYF.

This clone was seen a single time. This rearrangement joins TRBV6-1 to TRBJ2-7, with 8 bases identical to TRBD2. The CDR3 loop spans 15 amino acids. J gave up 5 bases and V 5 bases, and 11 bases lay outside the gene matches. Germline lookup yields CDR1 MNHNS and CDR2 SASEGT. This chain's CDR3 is CASSQQSGSIHEQYF. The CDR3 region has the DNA TGTGCCAGCAGTCAACAGAGCGGGAGTATCCACGAGCAGTACTTC.

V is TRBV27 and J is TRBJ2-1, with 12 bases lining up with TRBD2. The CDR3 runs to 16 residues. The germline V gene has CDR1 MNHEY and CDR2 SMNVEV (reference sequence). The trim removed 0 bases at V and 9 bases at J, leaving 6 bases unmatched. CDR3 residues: CASSLSSWTSGVEQFF. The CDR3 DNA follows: TGTGCCAGCAGTTTATCGTCTTGGACTAGCGGGGTTGAGCAGTTCTTC.

The CDR3 reads CASSGRGQAGETQYF. CDR3 bases: TGTGCCAGCAGCGGTAGAGGACAGGCGGGGGAGACCCAGTACTTC. This chain connects TRBV11-2 to TRBJ2-5, with D perhaps TRBD1 (7 bases). Trimming shortened V by 5 bases and J by 5 bases, and 18 bases separated the two germline ends. CDR3 length equals 15 residues. The V gene's germline CDR1 is SGHAT and CDR2 FQNNGV.

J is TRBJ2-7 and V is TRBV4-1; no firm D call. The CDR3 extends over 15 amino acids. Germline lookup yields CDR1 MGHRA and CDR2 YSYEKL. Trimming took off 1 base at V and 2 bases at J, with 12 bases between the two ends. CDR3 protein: CASSQVMELPYEQYF. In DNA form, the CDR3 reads TGCGCCAGCAGCCAAGTGATGGAGCTCCCCTACGAGCAGTACTTC.

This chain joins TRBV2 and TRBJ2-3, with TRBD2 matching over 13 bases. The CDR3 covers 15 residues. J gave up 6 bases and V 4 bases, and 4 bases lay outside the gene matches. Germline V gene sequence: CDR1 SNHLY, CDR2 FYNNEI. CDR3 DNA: TGTGCCAGCAGTGGAGGACTAGCGGGAGCGGATACGCAGTATTTT. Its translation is CASSGGLAGADTQYF.

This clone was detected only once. The CDR3 bases are TGTGCCTGGAGACCATGGACAGAAGAGAACACTGAAGCTTTCTTT. It codes for CAWRPWTEENTEAFF. J is TRBJ1-1 and V is TRBV30; D is possibly TRBD1 (6 bases). From germline, CDR1 is GTSNPN and CDR2 SVGIG (reference sequence). The CDR3 runs to 15 residues. Deletions cut 3 bases from V and 1 base from J, with 15 bases between.

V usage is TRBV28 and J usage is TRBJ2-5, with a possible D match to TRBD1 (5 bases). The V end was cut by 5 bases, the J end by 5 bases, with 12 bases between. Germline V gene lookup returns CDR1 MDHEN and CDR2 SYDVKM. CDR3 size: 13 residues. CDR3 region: CASSIPGYETQYF. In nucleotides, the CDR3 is TGTGCCAGCAGTATCCCAGGGTATGAGACCCAGTACTTC.